The T cell receptor (beta chain) under discussion was sequenced for a study of persistence of HIV-infected CD4 T cells. This clone appeared a single time. The antigen remains undetermined. The immunoSEQ assay was version 4, run in survey mode. The method was immunoSEQ multiplex PCR; TCRdb's version includes in-frame clones alone and lacks a portion of them. The sample lists about 45,000 clones, about 89% occurring once. Cells were stimulated nonspecifically with anti-CD3/anti-CD28 magnetic beads. Sorting of responding CD4+ T cells relied on upregulated CD40 ligand together with CD69. Inclusion required CMV-positive serology and CD4+ counts above 400 cells/uL. This TCR was sampled from an adult man with HIV who was CMV-seropositive. The specimen was CD4+ T cells sorted from PBMCs after approximately 19-hour stimulation, collected from a patient who received antiretroviral therapy.

The DNA for the CDR3 is TGCGCCAGCAGCAAACTGGGGGGGGAGGGCTATGGCTACACCTTC. It yields the protein CASSKLGGEGYGYTF. The genes are TRBV4-1 and TRBJ1-2; tentatively, D is TRBD1 (5 bases). This CDR3 comprises 15 residues. Trimming took off 5 bases at V and 4 bases at J, with 17 bases between the two ends. Germline V gene sequence: CDR1 MGHRA, CDR2 YSYEKL.